The next 27 T cell receptor beta chains were all read from a single sample in a study of early T cells in non-severe SARS-CoV-2 infection. Each CDR3 protein gets one entry after TCRdb re-called the 5' RACE reads with MiXCR. Found here are around 77,000 distinct CDR3 sequences, 10% to 15% of them singletons; the top ten hold around 16%. The material sequenced was whole blood, taken at baseline. The receptors derive from an adult who was a healthcare worker with PCR-confirmed SARS-CoV-2 infection or an uninfected control (not recorded which). The donor label of this sample is uncertain.

This clonotype has only a few counts. The chain uses TRBV6-2 or TRBV6-3 and TRBJ2-5, with D possibly being TRBD2 (6 bases). Germline V gene lookup returns CDR1 MNHEY and CDR2 SVGEGT. This CDR3 has 13 amino acids. The germline V and J ends were trimmed by 7 bases and 5 bases, with 14 bases remaining between them. The CDR3 region is CASNDGGAETQYF. The DNA for the CDR3 is TGTGCCAGCAACGACGGGGGAGCCGAGACCCAGTACTTC.

Only one count was recorded for this clonotype. The V gene is TRBV12-3 or TRBV12-4, the J gene TRBJ2-3; D not certain. The CDR3 spans 14 residues. V lost 1 base to trimming and J lost 6 bases, with 11 bases between them. CDR3 DNA sequence: TGTGCCAGCAGTTTAGTTCCGGGCTTGGATACGCAGTATTTT. Protein: CASSLVPGLDTQYF.

Only a few counts were recorded for this clonotype. The CDR3 sequence: CASSQADRGHKDTQYF. The CDR3 DNA sequence: TGTGCCAGCAGCCAAGCGGACAGGGGGCATAAAGATACGCAGTATTTT. The V call is TRBV3-1, the J call TRBJ2-3, with TRBD1 matching over 11 bases. Per germline, CDR1 LGHDT and CDR2 YNNKEL (reference sequence). V was pared by 1 base and J by 5 bases, with 5 bases of the junction left unmatched. The CDR3 has 16 amino acids.

This clonotype has ten or more counts. This chain joins TRBV7-2 and TRBJ2-5; D is unresolved. V lost 4 bases and J 5 bases, leaving 14 bases between the germline ends. The germline gives CDR1 SGHTA, CDR2 FQGNSA. This CDR3 is built from 14 residues. The CDR3 spells CASSSGPPPETQYF. CDR3 nucleotides: TGTGCCAGCAGCTCCGGACCCCCCCCGGAGACCCAGTACTTC.

This clonotype turned up a few times. The rearrangement uses TRBV10-3 and TRBJ2-3; 7 positions match TRBD1. V shed 6 bases and J 2 bases; nucleotides not matched to a gene: 8. CDR1 and CDR2 from the germline V gene are ENHRY and SYGVKD. CDR3 length equals 15 residues. The DNA for the CDR3 is TGTGCCATCAGCGTAGACAGGGCTGTCACAGATACGCAGTATTTT. Encoded protein: CAISVDRAVTDTQYF.

This clonotype was recorded a few times. The genes are TRBV9 and TRBJ2-7; D is ambiguous. The V gene lost 0 bases and the J gene lost 3 bases, with 10 bases spanning the gap. This CDR3 contains 14 residues. The germline CDR1 and CDR2 sequences are SGDLS and YYNGEE. CDR3 region: CASSVGATNYEQYF. CDR3 DNA sequence: TGTGCCAGCAGCGTAGGAGCGACGAACTACGAGCAGTACTTC.

A few counts support this clonotype. The chain has TRBV20-1 and TRBJ2-3; 10 nucleotides align to TRBD2. V dropped 2 bases and J dropped 3; count of bases not matched to a gene: 8. Germline V gives CDR1 DFQATT, CDR2 SNEGSKA (reference sequence). The CDR3 runs to 16 residues. The CDR3 nucleotides read TGCAGTGCTAGACGGGCTAGCGGGAGCTTTACAGATACGCAGTATTTT. Encoded protein: CSARRASGSFTDTQYF.

The chain employs TRBV4-1 and TRBJ1-1, with no clear D. Trimming cost V 3 bases and J 2 bases, with 10 bases left between them. This CDR3 has 14 amino acids. Germline V gene sequence: CDR1 MGHRA, CDR2 YSYEKL. CDR3: CASSHRGPNTEAFF. The CDR3 DNA sequence: TGCGCCAGCAGCCACCGCGGGCCTAACACTGAAGCTTTCTTT.

This clonotype was picked up a small number of times. The V call is TRBV7-2, the J call TRBJ1-4, with a tentative D call TRBD1 (6 bases). Germline CDR1 is SGHTA and CDR2 is FQGNSA. Deletions cut 2 bases from V and 0 bases from J, with 7 bases between. CDR3 size: 15 residues. The CDR3 nucleotides read TGTGCCAGCAGCTTATCAGGGGCAACTAATGAAAAACTGTTTTTT. It encodes CASSLSGATNEKLFF.

This clonotype turned up a few times. The chain combines TRBV2 with TRBJ1-6; no clear D gene. This CDR3 comprises 14 residues. V shed 4 bases and J shed 9 bases, with 13 bases lying between them. From germline, CDR1 is SNHLY and CDR2 FYNNEI. Here the CDR3 DNA reads TGTGCCAGCAGTGTTGTACAGTTTGGTTCACCCCTCCACTTT. This codes for CASSVVQFGSPLHF.

This clonotype has a count of ten or more. The chain carries TRBV6-5 and TRBJ2-2; D is unclear. V lost 1 base and J lost 1, with 4 bases in between. The length of the CDR3 is 14 residues. Germline lookup yields CDR1 MNHEY and CDR2 SVGAGI. The CDR3 is CASSYYENTGELFF. DNA of the CDR3: TGTGCCAGCAGTTACTACGAGAACACCGGGGAGCTGTTTTTT.

This clonotype showed up many times. The chain is built from TRBV7-3 and TRBJ2-3; 7 nucleotides align to TRBD2. Trimming removed 5 bases from V and 0 bases from J; junction bases left unmatched: 5. The CDR3 is made up of 15 amino acids. Germline CDR1 reads SGHTA; CDR2 reads FQGTGA. The CDR3 DNA is TGTGCCAGCAGCGCAAGACTAGCCAGCACAGATACGCAGTATTTT. The encoded protein is CASSARLASTDTQYF.

The table lists this clonotype with a few counts. J is TRBJ1-4 and V is TRBV6-5, with a possible D match to TRBD1 (5 bases). This CDR3 is 15 amino acids long. CDR1 and CDR2 from the germline V gene are MNHEY and SVGAGI. V gave up 0 bases and J gave up 4 bases, with 9 bases separating them. DNA for the CDR3: TGTGCCAGCAGTTACTCCGACAGCTTTAATGAAAAACTGTTTTTT. Its protein is CASSYSDSFNEKLFF.

This clonotype has only a few counts. The chain has TRBV12-3 or TRBV12-4 and TRBJ2-5; D is unclear. The V gene lost 3 bases and the J gene lost 5 bases, with 4 bases spanning the gap. This CDR3 is 11 amino acids long. The CDR3 DNA sequence: TGTGCCAGCAGTTTTGAGGAGACCCAGTACTTC. It encodes CASSFEETQYF.

This clonotype was seen a handful of times. The CDR3 nucleotides read TGTGCCAGCAGTGATATTGTCACAGGGGGCTCCTACACTGAAGCTTTCTTT. Amino acid sequence: CASSDIVTGGSYTEAFF. The chain combines TRBV2 with TRBJ1-1; 9 bases are shared with TRBD1. This CDR3 contains 17 residues. Germline assignment: CDR1 SNHLY and CDR2 FYNNEI. V shed 3 bases, J shed 3 bases, and the junction held 11 bases outside the gene matches.

The chain links TRBV6-5 to TRBJ1-2; no clear D gene. CDR1 is MNHEY, CDR2 SVGAGI, per germline. V was shortened by 10 bases and J by 4 bases, with 7 bases between the two germline ends. The CDR3 totals 10 residues. DNA for the CDR3: TGTGCCAACACTTTCTATGGCTACACCTTC. Its translation: CANTFYGYTF.

The chain carries TRBV20-1 and TRBJ1-6, with D tentatively TRBD1 (5 bases). Germline V CDR1 and CDR2: DFQATT, SNEGSKA (reference sequence). Deletions cut 6 bases from V and 10 bases from J, with 16 bases between. The CDR3 extends over 13 amino acids. CDR3 sequence: CSAAPSGDSPLHF. The CDR3 DNA reads TGCAGTGCCGCTCCGAGTGGGGACTCACCCCTCCACTTT.

This clonotype has at least ten counts. CDR3 nucleotides: TGTGCCAGCAGCTTACGACTAGCTGCCACAGGCGAGCAGTACTTC. Its protein is CASSLRLAATGEQYF. This chain links TRBV9 with TRBJ2-7; 7 bases fit TRBD2. The J segment lost 6 bases and the V segment lost 4 bases, leaving 13 bases of the junction unmatched. Germline values: CDR1 SGDLS, CDR2 YYNGEE. The CDR3 is 15 residues long.

V is TRBV6-2 or TRBV6-3 and J is TRBJ1-2; D gene uncertain. The germline gives CDR1 MNHEY, CDR2 SVGEGT. V was pared by 5 bases and J by 4 bases, with 8 bases between. There are 12 residues in the CDR3. CDR3 nucleotides: TGTGCCAGCAGTCAGTCGAGCTATGGCTACACCTTC. Protein sequence: CASSQSSYGYTF.

This clonotype was picked up many times. The chain has TRBV3-1 and TRBJ2-1; 7 nucleotides line up with TRBD1. V gave up 4 bases and J gave up 9 bases; unmatched junction bases: 15. CDR3 size: 16 residues. In germline, CDR1 is LGHDT, CDR2 YNNKEL (reference sequence). Here the CDR3 DNA reads TGTGCCAGCAGCCTCGTAGGGGGCCCCCCTTTAACTGAGCAGTTCTTC. Its translation: CASSLVGGPPLTEQFF.

This clonotype was seen many times. The chain couples TRBV12-3 or TRBV12-4 to TRBJ1-1; D unclear. The CDR3 consists of 11 residues. V dropped 6 bases and J dropped 7 bases, with 9 bases sitting between them. CDR3 sequence (DNA): TGTGCCAGCAGGCGTACGGATGAAGCTTTCTTT. It codes for CASRRTDEAFF.

There are a few counts of this clonotype. This chain joins TRBV2 and TRBJ2-2; 13 bases are shared with TRBD2. The V gene's germline CDR1 is SNHLY and CDR2 FYNNEI. The CDR3 is 16 residues long. Losses at the gene ends were 7 bases for V and 5 bases for J; bases not matched to a gene: 7. CDR3 nucleotide sequence: TGTGCCAGCAAAAGGACTAGCGGGAGAGGGACCGGGGAGCTGTTTTTT. Encoded protein: CASKRTSGRGTGELFF.

The V and J genes are TRBV5-5 and TRBJ2-1, with D possibly TRBD2 on 6 matching bases. There are 15 residues in the CDR3. Trimming removed 1 base from V and 6 bases from J, with 14 bases in between. The V gene's germline CDR1 is SGHKS and CDR2 YYEKEE (reference sequence). Here the CDR3 DNA reads TGTGCCAGCAGCTTGATGCAGGGAGGCGGCAATGAGCAGTTCTTC. Its translation: CASSLMQGGGNEQFF.

CDR3 sequence: CAIRTFDGGWGNTIYF. DNA for the CDR3: TGTGCCATCAGGACCTTTGACGGAGGATGGGGAAACACCATATATTTT. This sequence joins TRBV10-3 and TRBJ1-3, with D unresolved. The V gene lost 6 bases and the J gene lost 4 bases, with 19 bases spanning the gap. Germline CDR1 and CDR2: ENHRY and SYGVKD. This CDR3 has 16 amino acids.

This clonotype was seen only a few times. The V gene is TRBV7-6, the J gene TRBJ1-1; 9 bases map to TRBD1. Germline V gives CDR1 SGHVS, CDR2 FNYEAQ. CDR3 length: 16 residues. J was trimmed by 1 base and V by 5 bases; bases with no gene match: 8. The DNA of the CDR3 is TGTGCCAGCAGCGTTACCGGGACAGGGCCGAACACTGAAGCTTTCTTT. Translated, it gives CASSVTGTGPNTEAFF.

CDR3 nucleotides: TGTGCCAGCAGCCCGATACAGGGGGCCGGCACTGAAGCTTTCTTT. Protein sequence: CASSPIQGAGTEAFF. The genes are TRBV11-2 and TRBJ1-1, with 9 bases aligning to TRBD1. The germline gives CDR1 SGHAT, CDR2 FQNNGV. V was pared by 5 bases and J by 4 bases, with 8 bases of the junction left unmatched. The CDR3 loop spans 15 amino acids.

This clonotype was counted ten times or more. The chain recombines TRBV6-2 or TRBV6-3 with TRBJ2-7, with 7 bases lining up with TRBD1. The ends lost 2 bases at V and 2 bases at J; junction bases unmatched: 6. Germline CDR1 reads MNHEY; CDR2 reads SVGEGT. The CDR3 has 15 residues. The CDR3 reads CASSYSQGVTYEQYF. CDR3 DNA: TGTGCCAGCAGTTACAGCCAGGGGGTAACCTACGAGCAGTACTTC.